This T cell receptor beta chain stems from a study of T cells expressing NK-cell markers. Study in general: The study drew TCR beta repertoires from sorted CD3+CD56+NKG2C+, CD3+CD56+NKG2C- and CD3+CD56-NKG2C+ T cells.

TCRdb re-called the 5' RACE reads and catalogs CDR3 proteins one per entry, DNA excluded. This sample contains 250,000 to 300,000 distinct CDR3 sequences. The sequence was obtained from a man between 18 and 35 years old in good health. Sequences were obtained from blood T cells: a sorted CD56 or NKG2C T cell subset, CD4+ or CD8+ T cells, or bulk PBMC T cells (not recorded which).

The CDR3 is CASSRDRVNTEAFF. The J gene is TRBJ1-1, the V gene TRBV7-2; TCRdb proposes TRBD1, but this gene call is untestable without DNA. Germline lookup yields CDR1 SGHTA and CDR2 FQGNSA. The CDR3 loop spans 14 amino acids.